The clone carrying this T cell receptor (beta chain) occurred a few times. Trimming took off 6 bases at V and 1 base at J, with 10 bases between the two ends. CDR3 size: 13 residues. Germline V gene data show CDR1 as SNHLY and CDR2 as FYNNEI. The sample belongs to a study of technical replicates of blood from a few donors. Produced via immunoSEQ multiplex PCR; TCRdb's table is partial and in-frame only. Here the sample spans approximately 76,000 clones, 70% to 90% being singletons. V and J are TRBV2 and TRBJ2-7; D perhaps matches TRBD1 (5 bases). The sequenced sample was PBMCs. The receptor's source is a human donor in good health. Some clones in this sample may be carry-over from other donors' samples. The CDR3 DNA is TGTGCCAGCAGGACAGACGGGTCCTACGAGCAGTACTTC. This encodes CASRTDGSYEQYF.